Listed here is a single T cell receptor beta chain. Its antigen is unknown. J was trimmed by 2 bases and V by 4 bases; bases with no gene match: 2. The germline V gene has CDR1 SGHRS and CDR2 YFSETQ. This CDR3 spans 13 amino acids. Treatment defined: around 19 received Ad26.COV2.S at low or high dose, single or two shots; roughly 5 received placebo; per-sample allocation not given. Sampling happened 63 days after the first vaccine or placebo injection. This entry comes from a study of Ad26.COV2.S vaccination and SARS-CoV-2 variants. The study, taken as a whole, reports: Non-spike TCR breadth did not differ much between vaccine and placebo recipients.

Sequencing used immunoSEQ multiplex PCR; TCRdb keeps in-frame clones, though not all of them. The table has roughly 300,000 clones, about nine tenths seen once. This clonotype originated in a person aged 18-60 years who received the Ad26.COV2.S COVID-19 vaccine or a placebo. The genes are TRBV5-1 and TRBJ2-7; the match to TRBD1 covers 8 bases. Specimen: peripheral blood, collected in a trial of Ad26.COV2.S vaccine versus placebo. CDR3 amino acids: CASSQDRAYEQYF. The CDR3 DNA sequence: TGCGCCAGCAGCCAGGACAGGGCCTACGAGCAGTACTTC.